This TCR beta chain is drawn from a study of PD-L1 blockade in urothelial cancer. On the study more broadly: The patients had undergone anywhere from 0 to 3 prior chemotherapy regimens.

The table came from immunoSEQ multiplex PCR; TCRdb's copy has only in-frame clones and leaves some out. Of some 75,000 clones listed, approximately 90% are singletons. Germline assignment: CDR1 LNHDA and CDR2 SQIVND (reference sequence). The CDR3 has 13 residues. Unmatched junction bases numbered 3, after V lost 9 bases and J lost 2 bases. Indicated time point: peripheral blood 6 weeks after treatment start. Patients in the study were battling locally advanced or metastatic urothelial carcinoma. Between 1 and 8 samples, pretreatment and on-treatment, were given by each patient. The TCR comes from an elderly woman with urothelial cancer. The chain is built from TRBV19 and TRBJ1-5; 8 nucleotides line up with TRBD1. Sequenced material: PBMCs, taken around atezolizumab (anti-PD-L1) treatment. CDR3 DNA sequence: TGTGCCAGCCTGGGACAGGGCAATCAGCCCCAGCATTTT. This sequence encodes CASLGQGNQPQHF. The variable domain in full, with the rest retrieved from reference TRBV19 and TRBJ1-5, is DGGITQSPKYLFRKEGQNVTLSCEQNLNHDAMYWYRQDPGQGLRLIYYSQIVNDFQKGDIAEGYSVSREKKESFPLTVTSAQKNPTAFYLCASLGQGNQPQHFGDGTRLSIL.